The clone carrying this TCR beta chain was seen more than once but under ten times. The record originates from a study of blood T cell repertoires in COVID-19. In terms of age and location, participants ranged from about 18 to 100 years and lived in about 25 US areas. Symptom resolution, clearance, or two negative PCRs marked donors in Cohort 3 as recovered. Authors' analysis steps: Reference gene primer amplification yielded estimated nucleated cell counts. Profiling relied on immunoSEQ multiplex PCR, and the TCRdb table lists in-frame clones only, not all of them. V, J and clone size are those of that table, while D and trimming were read from the DNA. The sample carries 390,000 or so clones, around nine tenths recorded once. The CDR3 consists of 16 residues. V shed 4 bases and J shed 1 base, with 15 bases lying between them. From germline, CDR1 is SGHDN and CDR2 FVKESK.

The source of this sequence is a woman in her forties or fifties who had recovered from COVID-19. The specimen was PBMCs or T cells enriched from blood (not recorded which). The chain links TRBV14 to TRBJ2-3, with D perhaps TRBD2 (6 bases). The CDR3 reads CASSLDSPGGTDTQYF. CDR3 nucleotides: TGTGCCAGCAGCCTCGACAGTCCGGGGGGCACAGATACGCAGTATTTT.